The clone carrying this T cell receptor beta chain was seen at least ten times. What it binds is unknown. Graves' hyperthyroidism qualified as stable when ophthalmopathy did not progress within 18 months. Patients showing uncontrolled infection, other autoimmune disease, pregnancy or lactation were ineligible. Amplification of TCR beta CDR3 regions was performed using RNA transcripts as template. HTBI primers drove first-round RT-PCR of the TCR CDR3. Each CDR3 protein gets one entry after TCRdb re-called the multiplex PCR reads with MiXCR. The data show about 740,000 distinct CDR3 sequences, with 11% to 15% seen just once and about a tenth held by the top ten. The data were obtained in a study of T cells in Graves' hyperthyroidism and ophthalmopathy. As for the study in general: Peripheral blood was acquired at first diagnosis, ahead of any therapy whatsoever.

CDR1 is SGHNT and CDR2 is YENEEA in the germline V gene. The CDR3 runs 15 residues. V lost 3 bases to trimming and J lost 7 bases; unmatched junction nucleotides: 9. Study results and limitations: Expanded thyroid clonotypes (above 0.001) were mostly also found in blood.

The source material was blood. The V and J genes are TRBV11-3 and TRBJ2-1; 7 nucleotides match TRBD2. The receptor was derived from a woman aged 18-30 years with Graves' hyperthyroidism. The CDR3 sequence is CASSFREESSNEQFF. The CDR3 bases are TGTGCCAGCAGCTTCCGGGAGGAATCTAGTAATGAGCAGTTCTTC.